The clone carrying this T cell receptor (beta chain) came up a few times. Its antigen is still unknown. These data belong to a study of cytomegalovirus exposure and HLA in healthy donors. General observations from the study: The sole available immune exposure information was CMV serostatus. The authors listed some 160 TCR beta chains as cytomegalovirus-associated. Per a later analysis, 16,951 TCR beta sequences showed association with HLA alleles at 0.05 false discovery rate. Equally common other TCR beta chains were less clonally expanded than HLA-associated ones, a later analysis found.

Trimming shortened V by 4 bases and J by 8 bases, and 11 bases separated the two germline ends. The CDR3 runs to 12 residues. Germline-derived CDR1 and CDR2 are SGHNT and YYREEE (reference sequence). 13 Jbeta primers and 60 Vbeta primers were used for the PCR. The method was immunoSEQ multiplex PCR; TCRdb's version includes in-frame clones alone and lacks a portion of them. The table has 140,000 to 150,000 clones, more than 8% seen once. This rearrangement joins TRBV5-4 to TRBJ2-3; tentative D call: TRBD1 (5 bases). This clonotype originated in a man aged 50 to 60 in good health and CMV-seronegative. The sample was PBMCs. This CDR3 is CASSARTSTQYF. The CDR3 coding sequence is TGTGCCAGCAGCGCCAGGACAAGTACGCAGTATTTT.